This T cell receptor (beta chain) comes out of a study of cytomegalovirus exposure and HLA in healthy donors. The study's findings and limits: Researchers had no immune exposure information except CMV serostatus available.

13 Jbeta primers and 60 Vbeta primers were used for the PCR. Method: immunoSEQ multiplex PCR; TCRdb's copy keeps in-frame clones and lacks some. The table records some 150,000 clones, roughly two thirds of them present only once. Germline lookup yields CDR1 SGHRS and CDR2 YFSETQ. Trimming removed 4 bases from V and 2 bases from J, with 13 bases in between. The CDR3 is made up of 14 amino acids. About this clone: What it binds is unknown.

V usage is TRBV5-1 and J usage is TRBJ2-7; D might be TRBD1 (5 bases). The source of this sequence is a human donor in good health. The sample taken for sequencing was PBMCs. CDR3 amino acids: CASSPRTDTYEQYF. The CDR3, as DNA: TGCGCCAGCAGCCCAAGGACGGACACCTACGAGCAGTACTTC.